This TCR beta chain was sequenced in a study of T cells in Graves' hyperthyroidism and ophthalmopathy. Findings of the study overall: Most clonotypes expanded in the thyroid (above 0.001) were also present in blood.

From germline, CDR1 is PRHDT and CDR2 FYEKMQ (reference sequence). This CDR3 comprises 15 residues. The V gene lost 6 bases and the J gene lost 1 base, with 13 bases spanning the gap. The diagnoses drew upon clinical symptoms, serum thyroxine and TRAb, thyroid ultrasound and orbital computed tomography. PBMCs were derived from roughly 10 ml fresh peripheral blood. Ten or more counts support this clonotype. Its specificity is unknown. Amplification of TCR beta CDR3 regions used RNA as the template. With the HTBI primer set, the TCR CDR3 went through a first round of RT-PCR. TCRdb ran MiXCR on the multiplex PCR reads and lists one entry per CDR3 protein. The data show fewer than 500,000 distinct CDR3 sequences, with about 14% seen just once and about 20% held by the top ten.

The receptor was isolated from a woman aged 25 to 39 with Graves' ophthalmopathy. Sequenced: blood. The V gene is TRBV13, the J gene TRBJ2-1, with a weak D call TRBD1 (6 bases). The CDR3 here is CASRTRGKSYNEQFF. The CDR3 coding sequence is TGTGCCAGCAGAACCAGGGGTAAATCCTACAATGAGCAGTTCTTC.